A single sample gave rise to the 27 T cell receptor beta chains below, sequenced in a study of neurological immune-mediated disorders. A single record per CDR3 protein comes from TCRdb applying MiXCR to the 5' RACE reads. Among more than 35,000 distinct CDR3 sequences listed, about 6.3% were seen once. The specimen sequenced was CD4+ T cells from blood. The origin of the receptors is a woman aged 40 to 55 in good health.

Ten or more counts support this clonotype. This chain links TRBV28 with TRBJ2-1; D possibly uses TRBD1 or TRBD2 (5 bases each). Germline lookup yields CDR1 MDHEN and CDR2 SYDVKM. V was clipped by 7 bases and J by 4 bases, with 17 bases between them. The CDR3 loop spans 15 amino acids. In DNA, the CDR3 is TGTGCCAGCACCTCCGTGGGGGAGAAATACAATGAGCAGTTCTTC. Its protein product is CASTSVGEKYNEQFF.

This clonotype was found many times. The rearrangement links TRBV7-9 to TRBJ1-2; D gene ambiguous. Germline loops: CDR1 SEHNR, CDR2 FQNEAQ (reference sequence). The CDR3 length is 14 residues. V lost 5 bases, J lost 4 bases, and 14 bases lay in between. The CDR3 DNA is TGTGCCAGCAGCCCCGGGTTAGGGATCTATGGCTACACCTTC. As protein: CASSPGLGIYGYTF.

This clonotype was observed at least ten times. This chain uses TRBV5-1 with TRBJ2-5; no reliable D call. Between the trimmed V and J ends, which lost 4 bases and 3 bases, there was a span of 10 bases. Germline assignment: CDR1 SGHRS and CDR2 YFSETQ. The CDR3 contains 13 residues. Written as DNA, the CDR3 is TGCGCCAGCAGCCGGTCAATAGAAGAGACCCAGTACTTC. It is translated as CASSRSIEETQYF.

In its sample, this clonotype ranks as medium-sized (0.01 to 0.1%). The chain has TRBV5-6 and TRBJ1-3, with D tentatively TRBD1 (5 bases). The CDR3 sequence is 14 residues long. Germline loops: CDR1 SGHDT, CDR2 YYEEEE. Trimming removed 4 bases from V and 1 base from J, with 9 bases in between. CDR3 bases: TGTGCCAGCAGCCTTCGACAGTCTGGAAACACCATATATTTT. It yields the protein CASSLRQSGNTIYF.

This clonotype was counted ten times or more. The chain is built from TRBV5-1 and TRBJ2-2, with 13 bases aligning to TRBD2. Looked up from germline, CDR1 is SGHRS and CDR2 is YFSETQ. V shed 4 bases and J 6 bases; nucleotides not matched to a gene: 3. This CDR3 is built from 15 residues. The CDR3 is CASSHGLAGAGELFF. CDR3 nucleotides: TGCGCCAGCAGCCACGGACTAGCGGGAGCCGGGGAGCTGTTTTTT.

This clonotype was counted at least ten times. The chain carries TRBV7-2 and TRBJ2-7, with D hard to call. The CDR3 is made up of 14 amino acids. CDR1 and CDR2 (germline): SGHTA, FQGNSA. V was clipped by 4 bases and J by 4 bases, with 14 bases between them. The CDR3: CASSSQGGSYEQYF. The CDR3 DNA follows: TGTGCCAGCAGCTCCCAAGGCGGATCTTACGAGCAGTACTTC.

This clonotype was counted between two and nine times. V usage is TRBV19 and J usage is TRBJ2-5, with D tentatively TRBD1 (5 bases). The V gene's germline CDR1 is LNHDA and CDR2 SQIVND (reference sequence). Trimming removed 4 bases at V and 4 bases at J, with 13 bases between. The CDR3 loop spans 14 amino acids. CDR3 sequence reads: CASSTGHLRETQYF. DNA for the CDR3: TGTGCCAGTAGTACAGGGCATCTACGAGAGACCCAGTACTTC.

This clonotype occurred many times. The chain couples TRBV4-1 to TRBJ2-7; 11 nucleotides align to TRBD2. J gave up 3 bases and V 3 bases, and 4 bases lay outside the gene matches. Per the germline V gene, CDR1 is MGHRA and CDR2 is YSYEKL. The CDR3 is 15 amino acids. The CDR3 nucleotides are TGCGCCAGCAGCCATAGACTAGCGGGAAGCTACGAGCAGTACTTC. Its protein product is CASSHRLAGSYEQYF.

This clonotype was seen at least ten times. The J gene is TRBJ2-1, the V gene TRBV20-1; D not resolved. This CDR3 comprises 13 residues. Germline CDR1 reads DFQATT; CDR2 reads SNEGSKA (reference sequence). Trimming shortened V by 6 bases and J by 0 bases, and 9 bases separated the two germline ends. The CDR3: CSAFTSSYNEQFF. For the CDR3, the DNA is TGCAGTGCCTTTACATCCTCCTACAATGAGCAGTTCTTC.

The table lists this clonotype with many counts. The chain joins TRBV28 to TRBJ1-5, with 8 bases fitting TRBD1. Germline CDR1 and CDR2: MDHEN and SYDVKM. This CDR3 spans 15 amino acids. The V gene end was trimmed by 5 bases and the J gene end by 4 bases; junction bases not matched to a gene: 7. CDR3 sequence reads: CASSPYRGGNQPQHF. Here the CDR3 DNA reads TGTGCCAGCAGTCCATACAGGGGGGGGAATCAGCCCCAGCATTTT.

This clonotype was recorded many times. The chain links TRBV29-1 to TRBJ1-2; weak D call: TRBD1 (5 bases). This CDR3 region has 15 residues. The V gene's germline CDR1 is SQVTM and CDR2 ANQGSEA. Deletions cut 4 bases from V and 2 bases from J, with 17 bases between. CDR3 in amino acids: CSVASGTGANYGYTF. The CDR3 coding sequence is TGCAGCGTTGCGTCAGGTACAGGAGCCAACTATGGCTACACCTTC.

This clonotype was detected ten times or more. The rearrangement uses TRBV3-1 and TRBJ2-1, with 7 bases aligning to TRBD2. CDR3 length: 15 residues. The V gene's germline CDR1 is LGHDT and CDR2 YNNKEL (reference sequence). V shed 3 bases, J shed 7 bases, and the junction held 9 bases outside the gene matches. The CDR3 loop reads CASSQGEREWNEQFF. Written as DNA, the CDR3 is TGTGCCAGCAGCCAGGGAGAGCGGGAATGGAATGAGCAGTTCTTC.

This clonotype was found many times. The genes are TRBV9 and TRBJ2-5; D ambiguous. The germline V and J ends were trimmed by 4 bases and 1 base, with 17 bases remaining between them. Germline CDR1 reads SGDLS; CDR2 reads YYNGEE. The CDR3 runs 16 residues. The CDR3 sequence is CASSPRISNLQETQYF. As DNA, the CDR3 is TGTGCCAGCAGCCCCCGGATTAGTAACCTCCAAGAGACCCAGTACTTC.

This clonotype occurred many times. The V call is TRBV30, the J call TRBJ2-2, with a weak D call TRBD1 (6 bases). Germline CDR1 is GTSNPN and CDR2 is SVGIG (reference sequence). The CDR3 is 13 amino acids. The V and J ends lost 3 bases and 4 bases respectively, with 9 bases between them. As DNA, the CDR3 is TGTGCCTGGAGACAGGGTTCCACCGGGGAGCTGTTTTTT. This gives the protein CAWRQGSTGELFF.

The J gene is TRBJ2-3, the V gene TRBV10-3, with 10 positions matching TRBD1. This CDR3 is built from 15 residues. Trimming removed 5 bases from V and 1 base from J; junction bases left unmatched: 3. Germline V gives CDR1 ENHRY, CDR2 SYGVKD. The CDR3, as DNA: TGTGCCATCAGTACCGGGACAGGGGGCACAGATACGCAGTATTTT. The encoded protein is CAISTGTGGTDTQYF.

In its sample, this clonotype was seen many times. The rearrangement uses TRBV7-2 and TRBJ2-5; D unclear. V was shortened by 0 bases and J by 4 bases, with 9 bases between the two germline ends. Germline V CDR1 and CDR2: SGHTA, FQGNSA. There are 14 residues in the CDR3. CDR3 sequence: CASSLASLGETQYF. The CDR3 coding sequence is TGTGCCAGCAGCTTAGCGAGTTTAGGAGAGACCCAGTACTTC.

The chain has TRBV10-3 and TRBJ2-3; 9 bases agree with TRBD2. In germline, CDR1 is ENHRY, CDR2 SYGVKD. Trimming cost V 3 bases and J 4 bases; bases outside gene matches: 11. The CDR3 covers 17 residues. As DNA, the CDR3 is TGTGCCATCAGTGAATTTTTGGCTAGCGGGGACCCAGATACGCAGTATTTT. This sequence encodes CAISEFLASGDPDTQYF.

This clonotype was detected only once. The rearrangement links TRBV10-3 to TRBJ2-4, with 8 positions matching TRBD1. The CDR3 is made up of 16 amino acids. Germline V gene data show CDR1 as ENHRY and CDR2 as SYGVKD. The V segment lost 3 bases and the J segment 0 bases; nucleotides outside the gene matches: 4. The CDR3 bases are TGTGCCATCAGTGACGGACAGGGTCTAGCCAAAAACATTCAGTACTTC. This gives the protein CAISDGQGLAKNIQYF.

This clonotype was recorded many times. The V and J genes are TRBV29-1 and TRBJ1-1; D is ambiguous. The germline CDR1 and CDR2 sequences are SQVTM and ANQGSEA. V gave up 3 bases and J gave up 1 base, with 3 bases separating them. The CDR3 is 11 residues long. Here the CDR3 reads CSVEANTEAFF. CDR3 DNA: TGCAGCGTTGAGGCGAACACTGAAGCTTTCTTT. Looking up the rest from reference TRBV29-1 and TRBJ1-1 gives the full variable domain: SAVISQKPSRDICQRGTSLTIQCQVDSQVTMMFWYRQQPGQSLTLIATANQGSEATYESGFVIDKFPISRPNLTFSTLTVSNMSPEDSSIYLCSVEANTEAFFGQGTRLTVV.

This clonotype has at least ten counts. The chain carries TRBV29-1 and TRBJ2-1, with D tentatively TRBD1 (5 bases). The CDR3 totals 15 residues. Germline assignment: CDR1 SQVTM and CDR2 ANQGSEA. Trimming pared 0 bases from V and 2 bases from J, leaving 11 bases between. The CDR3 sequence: CSVEDQGQTYNEQFF. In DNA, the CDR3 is TGCAGCGTTGAAGATCAGGGTCAGACCTACAATGAGCAGTTCTTC.

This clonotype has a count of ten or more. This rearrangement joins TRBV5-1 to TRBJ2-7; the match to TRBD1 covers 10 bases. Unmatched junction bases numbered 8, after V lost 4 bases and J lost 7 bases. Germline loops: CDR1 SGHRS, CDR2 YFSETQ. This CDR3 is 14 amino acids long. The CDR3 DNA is TGCGCCAGCAGCCTTGACAGGGGGCTGGGGGAGCAGTACTTC. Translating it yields CASSLDRGLGEQYF.

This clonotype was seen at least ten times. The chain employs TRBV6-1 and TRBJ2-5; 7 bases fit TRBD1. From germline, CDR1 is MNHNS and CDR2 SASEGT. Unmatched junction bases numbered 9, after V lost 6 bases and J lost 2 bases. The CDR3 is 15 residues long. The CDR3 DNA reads TGTGCCAGCAGGAACAGGGGCGGTTTGCAAGAGACCCAGTACTTC. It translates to CASRNRGGLQETQYF.

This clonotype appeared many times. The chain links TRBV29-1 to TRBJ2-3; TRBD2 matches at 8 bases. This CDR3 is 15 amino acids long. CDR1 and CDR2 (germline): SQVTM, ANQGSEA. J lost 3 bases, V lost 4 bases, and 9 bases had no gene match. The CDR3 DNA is TGCAGCGTTGGATTTAAAGCGGGAGCGACAGATACGCAGTATTTT. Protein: CSVGFKAGATDTQYF.

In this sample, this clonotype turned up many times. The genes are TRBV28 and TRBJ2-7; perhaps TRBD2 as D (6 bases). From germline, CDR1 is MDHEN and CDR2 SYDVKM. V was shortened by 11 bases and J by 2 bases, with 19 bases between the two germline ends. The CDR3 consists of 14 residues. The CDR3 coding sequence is TGTGCCCAGCCCGGGGGTTTCGTGGCCTACGAGCAGTACTTC. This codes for CAQPGGFVAYEQYF.

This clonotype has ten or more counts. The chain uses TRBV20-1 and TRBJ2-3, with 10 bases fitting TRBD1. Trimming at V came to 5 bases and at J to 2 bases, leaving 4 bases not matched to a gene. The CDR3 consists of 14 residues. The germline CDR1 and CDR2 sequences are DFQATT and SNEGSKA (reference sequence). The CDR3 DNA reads TGCAGTGCTCGGGACAGGGGTGTCACAGATACGCAGTATTTT. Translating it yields CSARDRGVTDTQYF.

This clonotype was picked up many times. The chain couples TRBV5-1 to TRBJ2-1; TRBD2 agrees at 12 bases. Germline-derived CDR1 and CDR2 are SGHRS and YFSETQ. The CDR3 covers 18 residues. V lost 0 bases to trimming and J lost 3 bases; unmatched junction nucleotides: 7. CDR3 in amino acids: CASSLGLAGGTVYNEQFF. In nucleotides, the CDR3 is TGCGCCAGCAGCTTGGGCCTAGCGGGAGGGACAGTCTACAATGAGCAGTTCTTC.

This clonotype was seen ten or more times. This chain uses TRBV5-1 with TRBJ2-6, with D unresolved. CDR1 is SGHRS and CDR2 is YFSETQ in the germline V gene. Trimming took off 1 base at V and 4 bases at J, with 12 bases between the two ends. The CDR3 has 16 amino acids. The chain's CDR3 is CASSLPKVGGANVLTF. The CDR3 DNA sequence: TGCGCCAGCAGCTTGCCGAAGGTCGGGGGGGCCAACGTCCTGACTTTC.